This TCR beta chain stems from a study of cytomegalovirus exposure and HLA in healthy donors. General study points: The authors enumerated around 150 TCR beta chains as linked to cytomegalovirus.

Per the germline V gene, CDR1 is SGHDT and CDR2 is YYEEEE. Trimming pared 1 base from V and 5 bases from J, leaving 12 bases between. CDR3 length equals 14 residues. Donors were ostensibly healthy at sampling, although undocumented immune exposures were probable. In regard to this clone: Antigen unknown.

PCR employed 60 Vbeta and 13 Jbeta primers. Assay: immunoSEQ multiplex PCR; the TCRdb copy retains only in-frame clones and omits some. The sample lists 150,000 to 200,000 clones; roughly four fifths were seen once. The chain links TRBV5-6 to TRBJ1-1; a possible D gene is TRBD1 (5 bases). The sequencing input was PBMCs. The receptor's source is a woman between 18 and 30 years old in good health and CMV-seropositive. The CDR3 bases are TGTGCCAGCAGCTTGCAGGGTGGGGGGACTGAAGCTTTCTTT. Translation: CASSLQGGGTEAFF.